One sample yielded the 12 T cell receptor beta chains listed below, sequenced in a study of shared clonotypes between healthy human individuals. TCRdb keeps only in-frame clones here, not all; method: immunoSEQ multiplex PCR. The data contain about 690,000 clones, 90% of them singletons. The sequenced sample was memory CD8+ T cells from PBMCs. As to subset: CD45RO+ cells pooled with CCR7-negative TemRA cells. The receptors come from a man younger than 35 in good health. Some clones in this sample may be carry-over from other donors' samples.

This clone has a single count. The chain joins TRBV28 to TRBJ1-4, with TRBD1 as a possible D gene (5 bases). V shed 3 bases and J shed 12 bases, with 20 bases lying between them. Germline CDR1 reads MDHEN; CDR2 reads SYDVKM. The CDR3 is 15 amino acids. The CDR3 loop is CASSFPGQHLRELFF. Here the CDR3 DNA reads TGTGCCAGCAGTTTCCCAGGACAACACCTAAGGGAACTGTTTTTT.

The genes are TRBV7-9 and TRBJ1-4; possible D gene TRBD1, 5 bases. Trimming removed 4 bases at V and 8 bases at J, with 17 bases between. The CDR3 is 15 residues long. Germline CDR1 SEHNR, CDR2 FQNEAQ (reference sequence). The CDR3 loop reads CASSSGAAGGEKLFF. CDR3 sequence (DNA): TGTGCCAGCAGCTCCGGGGCCGCCGGGGGGGAAAAACTGTTTTTT.

This clone turned up a few times. V usage is TRBV28 and J usage is TRBJ1-1, with no clear D. Trimming removed 4 bases from V and 1 base from J, with 7 bases in between. Germline V CDR1 and CDR2: MDHEN, SYDVKM. The CDR3 loop spans 13 amino acids. The CDR3 reads CASSWLKNTEAFF. The CDR3 coding sequence is TGTGCCAGCAGTTGGCTAAAGAACACTGAAGCTTTCTTT.

The rearrangement links TRBV5-6 to TRBJ1-1, with D tentatively TRBD1 (5 bases). The CDR3 is 14 residues long. V lost 3 bases, J lost 1 base, and 10 bases lay in between. Germline lookup yields CDR1 SGHDT and CDR2 YYEEEE. In nucleotides, the CDR3 is TGTGCCAGCAGCTCAGTGACAGAGAACACTGAAGCTTTCTTT. Protein sequence: CASSSVTENTEAFF.

The chain uses TRBV19 and TRBJ2-3; D remains unclear. This CDR3 contains 13 residues. The V end lost 3 bases, the J end lost 3 bases, and 7 bases lay between the germline ends. Germline CDR1 is LNHDA and CDR2 is SQIVND (reference sequence). CDR3 sequence (DNA): TGTGCCAGTAGTATTCAGCCGACAGATACGCAGTATTTT. Translating gives CASSIQPTDTQYF.

The chain links TRBV5-6 to TRBJ1-6; D is perhaps TRBD1 (5 bases). The V end was cut by 0 bases, the J end by 8 bases, with 18 bases between. CDR3 length equals 17 residues. Germline V gene data show CDR1 as SGHDT and CDR2 as YYEEEE. CDR3 protein: CASSLAPWDGEYSPLHF. The CDR3 DNA follows: TGTGCCAGCAGCTTGGCCCCGTGGGACGGGGAGTATTCACCCCTCCACTTT.

The J gene is TRBJ2-1, the V gene TRBV6-6; 10 bases align to TRBD1. The CDR3 contains 15 residues. CDR1 and CDR2 (germline): MNHNY, SVGAGI (reference sequence). Trimming removed 6 bases from V and 4 bases from J; junction bases left unmatched: 6. The CDR3 here is CASSTRTGGYNEQFF. CDR3 nucleotides: TGTGCCAGCAGCACACGGACAGGGGGGTACAATGAGCAGTTCTTC.

This clone has just one count. The rearrangement uses TRBV11-2 and TRBJ2-1; 10 positions match TRBD2. Per germline, CDR1 SGHAT and CDR2 FQNNGV. V was clipped by 5 bases and J by 3 bases; unmatched bases: 4. The CDR3 extends over 15 amino acids. As DNA, the CDR3 is TGTGCCAGCAGCCACGAGCGGGAGGGCTACAATGAGCAGTTCTTC. Its translation: CASSHEREGYNEQFF.

The rearrangement uses TRBV6-5 and TRBJ2-7, with 9 bases fitting TRBD1. The CDR3 sequence is 12 residues long. Per germline, CDR1 MNHEY and CDR2 SVGAGI. V gave up 8 bases and J gave up 4 bases; unmatched junction bases: 3. CDR3 residues: CASRDRVYEQYF. The CDR3 nucleotides read TGTGCCAGCCGGGACAGGGTATACGAGCAGTACTTC.

The rearrangement links TRBV6-5 to TRBJ2-3; TRBD1 matches 7 bases. The length of the CDR3 is 15 residues. Looked up from germline, CDR1 is MNHEY and CDR2 is SVGAGI. V shed 3 bases and J 1 base; nucleotides not matched to a gene: 4. Written as DNA, the CDR3 is TGTGCCAGCAGTTATGGGGACAGCCGCACAGATACGCAGTATTTT. This sequence encodes CASSYGDSRTDTQYF.

CDR3: CASSLRTGWDYGYTF. The CDR3, as DNA: TGTGCCAGCAGTCTCAGGACAGGGTGGGACTATGGCTACACCTTC. The V and J genes are TRBV6-5 and TRBJ1-2; 8 nucleotides match TRBD1. Germline CDR1 reads MNHEY; CDR2 reads SVGAGI. Losses at the gene ends were 5 bases for V and 3 bases for J; bases not matched to a gene: 8. This CDR3 has 15 amino acids.

For the CDR3, the DNA is TGTGCCAGCACTAGGTTCACCTCTGGGGCCAACGTCCTGACTTTC. Its protein is CASTRFTSGANVLTF. The genes are TRBV27 and TRBJ2-6; no reliable D call. Germline CDR1 and CDR2: MNHEY and SMNVEV (reference sequence). CDR3 length: 15 residues. V was shortened by 7 bases and J by 0 bases, with 10 bases between the two germline ends. Variable domain in full (rest from reference TRBV27 and TRBJ2-6): EAQVTQNPRYLITVTGKKLTVTCSQNMNHEYMSWYRQDPGLGLRQIYYSMNVEVTDKGDVPEGYKVSRKEKRNFPLILESPSPNQTSLYFCASTRFTSGANVLTFGAGSRLTVL.